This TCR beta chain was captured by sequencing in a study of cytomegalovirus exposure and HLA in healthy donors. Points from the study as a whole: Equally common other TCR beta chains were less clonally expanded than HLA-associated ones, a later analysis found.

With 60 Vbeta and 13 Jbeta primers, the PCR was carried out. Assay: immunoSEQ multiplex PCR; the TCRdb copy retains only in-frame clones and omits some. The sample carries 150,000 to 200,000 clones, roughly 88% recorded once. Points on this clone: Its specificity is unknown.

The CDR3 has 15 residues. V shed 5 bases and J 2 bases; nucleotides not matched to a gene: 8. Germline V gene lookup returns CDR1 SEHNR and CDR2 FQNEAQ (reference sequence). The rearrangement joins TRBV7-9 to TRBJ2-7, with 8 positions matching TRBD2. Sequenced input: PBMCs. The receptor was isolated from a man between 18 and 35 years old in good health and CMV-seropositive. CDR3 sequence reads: CASSSLTSGPYEQYF. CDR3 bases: TGTGCCAGCAGCAGCTTAACTAGCGGACCCTACGAGCAGTACTTC.